The 14 T cell receptor beta chains given below trace back to one sample, sequenced in a study of blood T cell repertoires in COVID-19. Measured with immunoSEQ multiplex PCR; TCRdb has only the in-frame clones, and not every one. The sample carries 540,000 or so clones, 85% to 90% recorded once. The specimen sequenced was peripheral blood. These receptors were obtained from a woman between 45 and 60 years old with COVID-19, enrolled during active disease.

V gene TRBV19 combines with J gene TRBJ1-5; 7 bases are a match to TRBD1. Germline values: CDR1 LNHDA, CDR2 SQIVND (reference sequence). V was clipped by 3 bases and J by 2 bases; unmatched bases: 10. CDR3 length: 17 residues. The CDR3 DNA follows: TGTGCCAGTAGTATGCCTACGTGGGACAGTGGCAATCAGCCCCAGCATTTT. Protein: CASSMPTWDSGNQPQHF. Filled out from reference TRBV19 and TRBJ1-5, the complete variable domain reads DGGITQSPKYLFRKEGQNVTLSCEQNLNHDAMYWYRQDPGQGLRLIYYSQIVNDFQKGDIAEGYSVSREKKESFPLTVTSAQKNPTAFYLCASSMPTWDSGNQPQHFGDGTRLSIL.

The J gene is TRBJ1-2, the V gene TRBV15; D not certain. The CDR3 extends over 15 amino acids. The germline V gene has CDR1 LNHNV and CDR2 YYDKDF (reference sequence). V lost 5 bases and J lost 3, with 16 bases in between. The CDR3 nucleotides read TGTGCCACCAGCCTTACATCCAACGGGTACTATGGCTACACCTTC. Residues: CATSLTSNGYYGYTF.

The CDR3 region is CASSSRPDNYGYTF. CDR3 bases: TGTGCCAGCAGTTCTCGTCCAGATAACTATGGCTACACCTTC. This chain connects TRBV2 to TRBJ1-2, with D hard to call. The CDR3 is made up of 14 amino acids. Germline lookup yields CDR1 SNHLY and CDR2 FYNNEI. The V end was cut by 5 bases, the J end by 1 base, with 11 bases between.

V is TRBV9 and J is TRBJ2-2; 10 bases align to TRBD1. The CDR3 extends over 18 amino acids. V trimming: 4 bases; J trimming: 5 bases; junction bases outside the gene matches: 14. Per the germline V gene, CDR1 is SGDLS and CDR2 is YYNGEE. The CDR3 DNA follows: TGTGCCAGCAGCTCGCCACTACGGGGACAGGGGATAACCGGGGAGCTGTTTTTT. Protein sequence: CASSSPLRGQGITGELFF.

The chain has TRBV10-1 and TRBJ1-5; D is undetermined. Trimming removed 5 bases from V and 1 base from J, with 9 bases in between. The CDR3 is 14 residues long. Germline lookup yields CDR1 WNHNN and CDR2 SYGVQD (reference sequence). The CDR3 sequence is CASSPAGSNQPQHF. The CDR3 bases are TGCGCCAGCAGTCCGGCGGGGAGCAATCAGCCCCAGCATTTT.

The rearrangement uses TRBV15 and TRBJ1-2, with a possible D match to TRBD1 (6 bases). From germline, CDR1 is LNHNV and CDR2 YYDKDF (reference sequence). V was trimmed by 5 bases and J by 3 bases, leaving 16 bases between them. CDR3 size: 15 residues. Here the CDR3 DNA reads TGTGCCACCAGCCGCCGAAACAGGGCTGACTATGGCTACACCTTC. Amino acid sequence: CATSRRNRADYGYTF.

Points on this clone: A junction end diverges from the germline sequence, so it may reflect a read error. This chain joins TRBV3-1 (or the pseudogene TRBV3-2) and TRBJ1-2; the D is unclear. This CDR3 has 14 amino acids. In germline, CDR1 is LGHDT, CDR2 YNNKEL (reference sequence). CDR3 nucleotides: TGTGCCAGCACCCAAGGGAGGGCCAGCTATGGCTACACCTTC. It specifies CASTQGRASYGYTF.

The V and J genes are TRBV11-2 and TRBJ2-5, with TRBD2 identical over 9 bases. The V and J ends lost 1 base and 0 bases, in that order; junction bases with no gene match: 6. The CDR3 contains 17 residues. Germline V gives CDR1 SGHAT, CDR2 FQNNGV. CDR3 in DNA: TGTGCCAGCAGCTTAGCTCTAGCGGGGACCGACCAAGAGACCCAGTACTTC. This gives the protein CASSLALAGTDQETQYF.

The rearrangement links TRBV6-5 to TRBJ1-2; tentative D call: TRBD1 (5 bases). Germline lookup yields CDR1 MNHEY and CDR2 SVGAGI. There are 14 residues in the CDR3. V dropped 7 bases and J dropped 4 bases, with 16 bases sitting between them. The CDR3 spells CASTTIGAVYGYTF. CDR3 DNA sequence: TGTGCCAGCACCACCATAGGGGCTGTCTATGGCTACACCTTC.

As to this clone: This CDR3 is also generated by other DNA sequences in the sample. This chain links TRBV6-5 with TRBJ1-1, with TRBD1 matching 10 bases. Germline V CDR1 and CDR2: MNHEY, SVGAGI. The CDR3 contains 16 residues. V dropped 0 bases and J dropped 1; count of bases not matched to a gene: 2. CDR3 coding DNA: TGTGCCAGCAGTTACTCACGGGACAGGGGGAACACTGAAGCTTTCTTT. Encoded protein: CASSYSRDRGNTEAFF.

This clone was counted a few times. The genes are TRBV6-5 and TRBJ1-2, with D uncertain. This CDR3 comprises 12 residues. Between the trimmed V and J ends, which lost 5 bases and 4 bases, there was a span of 8 bases. Germline V lookup: CDR1 MNHEY, CDR2 SVGAGI. CDR3 sequence reads: CASSTGFYGYTF. CDR3 DNA sequence: TGTGCCAGCAGTACGGGGTTCTATGGCTACACCTTC.

The genes are TRBV28 and TRBJ1-2, with TRBD1 as a possible D gene (6 bases). Germline V gives CDR1 MDHEN, CDR2 SYDVKM. CDR3 size: 15 residues. V lost 4 bases to trimming and J lost 2 bases, with 14 bases between them. The CDR3 sequence is CASSSPVTGNYGYTF. DNA for the CDR3: TGTGCCAGCAGTTCGCCAGTGACAGGCAACTATGGCTACACCTTC.

As DNA, the CDR3 is TGTGCCAGCAGGGCCCTCACTAACTCTGAAGCTTTCTTT. Its protein is CASRALTNSEAFF. J is TRBJ1-1 and V is TRBV6-5; no reliable D call. The CDR3 is 13 residues long. V gave up 6 bases and J gave up 6 bases, with 14 bases separating them. Germline loops: CDR1 MNHEY, CDR2 SVGAGI.

The V gene is TRBV4-1, the J gene TRBJ2-7, with TRBD1 as a possible D gene (6 bases). Looked up from germline, CDR1 is MGHRA and CDR2 is YSYEKL. V lost 0 bases, J lost 3 bases, and 12 bases lay in between. CDR3 length: 15 amino acids. CDR3 DNA: TGCGCCAGCAGCCAAGATTTCCAGGACAGCTACGAGCAGTACTTC. It encodes CASSQDFQDSYEQYF.